The rows below give T cell receptor beta chains drawn from one sample of a study of shared clonotypes between healthy human individuals. The table came from immunoSEQ multiplex PCR; TCRdb's copy has only in-frame clones and leaves some out. The sample holds approximately 1.5 million clones, about 98.5% seen once. The sequenced sample consisted of naive CD4+ T cells sorted from blood. The origin of the receptors is a man aged 30 to 39 in good health. The CDR3 runs from the conserved cysteine through the conserved F or W. D genes are given only for firm matches. The size entry is marked missing in some rows and otherwise reads once, few, many or a size class.

TRBV19	TRBJ2-3	TRBD1	NA	TGTGCCAGTAGTATGAAGGGACAGGGGGCGACAGATACGCAGTATTTT	CASSMKGQGATDTQYF
TRBV9	TRBJ2-2	TRBD1	once	TGTGCCAGCAGCGCCCGGGACAGTCCATCCGGGGAGCTGTTTTTT	CASSARDSPSGELFF
TRBV7-9	TRBJ2-1	TRBD2	NA	TGTGCCAGCAGCCCTCAAGGTCTAGCGGGATACAATGAGCAGTTCTTC	CASSPQGLAGYNEQFF
TRBV28	TRBJ1-2	NA	NA	TGTGCCAGCAGTACAGGGCCGGGCTATGGCTACACCTTC	CASSTGPGYGYTF
TRBV29-1	TRBJ2-7	NA	NA	TGCAGCGTTGACCTCGGGGTTGAGCAGTACTTC	CSVDLGVEQYF
TRBV18	TRBJ1-4	NA	NA	TGTGCCAGCTCACCACAAAGGGGGGAAGATGAAAAACTGTTTTTT	CASSPQRGEDEKLFF
TRBV28	TRBJ1-2	NA	NA	TGTGCCAGCACCTCTCACCCTAACTATGGCTACACCTTC	CASTSHPNYGYTF
TRBV29-1	TRBJ2-7	TRBD1	NA	TGCAGCGTTGCGGGACAGGCCAGCTCCTACGAGCAGTACTTC	CSVAGQASSYEQYF
TRBV10-3	TRBJ2-1	NA	NA	TGTGCCATCGTAAGCTCCTACAATGAGCAGTTCTTC	CAIVSSYNEQFF
TRBV7-6	TRBJ2-3	TRBD2	NA	TGTGCCAGCAGCTCTCTGGTAGCGGGAGGTACTGCAGATACGCAGTATTTT	CASSSLVAGGTADTQYF
TRBV10-1	TRBJ2-3	TRBD1	NA	TGCGCCAGCAGTGACGGACAGGGGGCCATTACGCAGTATTTT	CASSDGQGAITQYF
TRBV6-6	TRBJ1-4	TRBD1	NA	TGTGCCAGCAGGCAAAGGGACAGAGGAGGGAAACTGTTTTTT	CASRQRDRGGKLFF
TRBV5-1	TRBJ2-1	TRBD1	NA	TGCGCCAGCAGCTTGCAAAGGGACAGATACTACAATGAGCAGTTCTTC	CASSLQRDRYYNEQFF
TRBV5-4	TRBJ2-1	NA	NA	TGTGCCAGCAGCTCCAACAGGGTCGGGTTGAATGAGCAGTTCTTC	CASSSNRVGLNEQFF
TRBV5-4	TRBJ1-1	NA	NA	TGTGCCAGCAGCCTCGCGGGAGCTCGGAGCACTGAAGCTTTCTTT	CASSLAGARSTEAFF
TRBV27	TRBJ2-7	TRBD1	NA	TGTGCCAGCAGTTCCTCCTTGGGACAGGGCGCTCCAACCTACGAGCAGTACTTC	CASSSSLGQGAPTYEQYF
TRBV7-2	TRBJ2-1	NA	NA	TGTGCCAGCAGTCGAGGCTTAGCGAGCTCCTACAATGAGCAGTTCTTC	CASSRGLASSYNEQFF
TRBV2	TRBJ2-7	NA	NA	TGTGCCAGCAAAACTCAGGGGCGGTACGAGCAGTACTTC	CASKTQGRYEQYF
TRBV18	TRBJ1-2	TRBD1	NA	TGTGCCAGCTCACGGACAGGGGGCAGCGATGGCTACACCTTC	CASSRTGGSDGYTF
TRBV18	TRBJ2-3	NA	NA	TGTGCCAGCTCACCAATGAGGCAGGGGCGGACAGATACGCAGTATTTT	CASSPMRQGRTDTQYF
TRBV28	TRBJ2-2	NA	NA	TGTGCCAGCCGCAACGGAGGGGGCGGCGGGGAGCTGTTTTTT	CASRNGGGGGELFF
TRBV5-1	TRBJ2-1	NA	once	TGCGCCAGCAGCGTGGAGGGGCCGAGCTACAATGAGCAGTTCTTC	CASSVEGPSYNEQFF
TRBV5-6	TRBJ2-5	TRBD1	NA	TGTGCCAGCAGCGAGGAAGCGACAGGGATTGAGGAGACCCAGTACTTC	CASSEEATGIEETQYF
TRBV7-9	TRBJ2-5	NA	NA	TGTGCCAGCAGCTTACAGGGTCGCGAGACCCAGTACTTC	CASSLQGRETQYF
TRBV20-1	TRBJ1-1	NA	NA	TGCAGTGCACGAGGCACTGAAGCTTTCTTT	CSARGTEAFF
TRBV7-9	TRBJ1-4	NA	NA	TGTGCCAGCAGCTTGGTTATGGGAGTAGAAAAACTGTTTTTT	CASSLVMGVEKLFF
TRBV5-4	TRBJ2-7	TRBD1	NA	TGTGCCAGCAGTCGGGACAGGAATCTACTACCCGAGCAGTACTTC	CASSRDRNLLPEQYF